These T cell receptor beta chains were read from a single sample in a study of cytomegalovirus exposure and HLA in healthy donors. The table came from immunoSEQ multiplex PCR; TCRdb's copy has only in-frame clones and leaves some out. The sample holds fewer than 80,000 clones, roughly two thirds seen once. Sequences were obtained from PBMCs. These receptors were obtained from a woman aged 45-60 years in good health and CMV-seropositive. CDR3s leave out the opening cysteine and the closing phenylalanine or tryptophan.

v_call cdr3_aa
TRBV4-1 ASSRPTGRADGYT
TRBV5-4 ASSSKAEETEAF
TRBV5-6 ASSLSGSGWVAF
TRBV6-6 ASSYIRSGANVLT
TRBV30 AWSVPRTGSGSPLH
TRBV5-6 ASSLVNGGNTGELF
TRBV7-9 ASSHRDRVGDGYT
TRBV2 ASSDRHLGYT
TRBV11-3 ASSLGGLAGAWNTGELF
TRBV5-4 ASSSWTGGETQY
TRBV13 ASTLGRGRKLF
TRBV27 ASSLSQGEQF
TRBV5-1 ASSLGPGLFTGELF
TRBV7-9 ASSWGQGVSLYNSPLH
TRBV2 ASNTLFRDRRGYT
TRBV7-9 ASSQTYNEQF
TRBV5-1 ASSLTSGASNEQF
TRBV7-9 ASSLRTENGYT
TRBV9 ASSVASDSANTGELF
TRBV27 ASSLTPGTSRETQY
TRBV7-2 ASSLVAGGRYEQF
TRBV27 AGSSGVALDGIPNTGELF
TRBV2 ASARGTGGNSPLH
TRBV28 ATPSQDRGISNGYT
TRBV15 ATSRDHLPGSGNTIY
TRBV28 ASSHRGGGEETQY